This T cell receptor beta chain is drawn from a study of read filtering for tumor transcriptome and immune sequencing. The CDR3 is 16 amino acids. Germline values: CDR1 SGHTA, CDR2 FQGNSA. Trimming pared 5 bases from V and 0 bases from J, leaving 15 bases between. At the time of active disease, bone marrow was collected from every patient. The library was built from about 400 ng RNA with molecular barcoded adaptors for alpha/delta and beta/gamma chains. TCRdb analysed the reads with MiXCR anew, one entry per CDR3 protein. The sample lists 120,000 or so distinct CDR3 sequences; roughly 13% were seen once. This clonotype was seen repeatedly, ten times or more. Its antigen is as yet unknown. Study results and limitations: Even smaller IR-seq throughput identified most shared clonotypes. Single-read clonotypes: about 81.9% of IR-seq clonotypes (about 3.5% of reads), more than 70% of RNA-seq clonotypes (approximately 45% of reads). Dropping single-read clonotypes raised IR-seq and RNA-seq shared-clonotype correlation.

This sequence originates from a donor at least 40 years old with multiple myeloma. The chain recombines TRBV7-2 with TRBJ2-3; either TRBD1 or TRBD2 may fit D (5 bases each). The sequenced sample was a population of CD138-negative cells sorted from bone marrow. The CDR3 sequence: CASSRRWGSSTDTQYF. The CDR3 DNA follows: TGTGCCAGCAGCCGTCGGTGGGGGTCAAGCACAGATACGCAGTATTTT. The variable domain in full, completed from reference TRBV7-2 and TRBJ2-3, reads GAGVSQSPSNKVTEKGKDVELRCDPISGHTALYWYRQSLGQGLEFLIYFQGNSAPDKSGLPSDRFSAERTGGSVSTLTIQRTQQEDSAVYLCASSRRWGSSTDTQYFGPGTRLTVL.